The present entry profiles one T cell receptor beta chain with its context. The PCR used 60 Vbeta and 13 Jbeta primers. Generated by immunoSEQ multiplex PCR, the TCRdb table keeps only in-frame clones and is missing some. The sample contains fewer than 100,000 clones, roughly three quarters of which appear only once. Germline V gene data show CDR1 as MNHEY and CDR2 as SMNVEV (reference sequence). V shed 5 bases and J 1 base; nucleotides not matched to a gene: 4. The CDR3 sequence is 14 residues long. The sample originates from a study of cytomegalovirus exposure and HLA in healthy donors. This sequence joins TRBV27 and TRBJ1-1; 7 bases agree with TRBD1. The specimen was PBMCs. This clonotype was obtained from a woman aged 60-75 years in good health and CMV-seronegative. The CDR3 sequence is CASSLGGENTEAFF. CDR3 coding DNA: TGTGCCAGCAGTCTAGGGGGCGAGAACACTGAAGCTTTCTTT.